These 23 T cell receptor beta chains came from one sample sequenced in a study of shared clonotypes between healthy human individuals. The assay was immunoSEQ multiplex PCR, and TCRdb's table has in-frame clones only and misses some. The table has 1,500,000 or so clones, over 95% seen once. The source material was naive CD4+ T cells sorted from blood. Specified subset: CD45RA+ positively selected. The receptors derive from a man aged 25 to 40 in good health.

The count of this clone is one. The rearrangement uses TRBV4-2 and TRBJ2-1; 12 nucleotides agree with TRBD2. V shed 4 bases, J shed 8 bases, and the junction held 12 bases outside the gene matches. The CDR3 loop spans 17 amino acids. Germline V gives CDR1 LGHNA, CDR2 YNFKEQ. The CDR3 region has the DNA TGTGCCAGCAGCCTTGGCTTAGGACTAGCGGGGATCGATGAGCAGTTCTTC. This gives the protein CASSLGLGLAGIDEQFF.

The CDR3 bases are TGTGCCAGCAGCTTAGGGACTAGCGGGAGGCCAACCTACGAGCAGTACTTC. Translated, it gives CASSLGTSGRPTYEQYF. The rearrangement joins TRBV11-3 to TRBJ2-7, with 14 bases identical to TRBD2. Germline assignment: CDR1 SGHNT and CDR2 YENEEA. The J segment lost 2 bases and the V segment lost 1 base, leaving 4 bases of the junction unmatched. The CDR3 extends over 17 amino acids.

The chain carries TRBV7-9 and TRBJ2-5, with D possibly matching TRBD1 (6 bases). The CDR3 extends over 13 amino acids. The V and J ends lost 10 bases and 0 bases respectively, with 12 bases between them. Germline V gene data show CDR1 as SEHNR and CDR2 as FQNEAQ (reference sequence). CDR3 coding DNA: TGTGCCACAACTTGGACAGACCAAGAGACCCAGTACTTC. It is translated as CATTWTDQETQYF.

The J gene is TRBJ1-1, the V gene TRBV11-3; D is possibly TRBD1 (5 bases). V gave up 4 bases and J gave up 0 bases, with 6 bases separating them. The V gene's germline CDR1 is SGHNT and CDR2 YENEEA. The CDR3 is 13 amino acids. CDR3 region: CASSWTLNTEAFF. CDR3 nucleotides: TGTGCCAGCAGCTGGACATTGAACACTGAAGCTTTCTTT.

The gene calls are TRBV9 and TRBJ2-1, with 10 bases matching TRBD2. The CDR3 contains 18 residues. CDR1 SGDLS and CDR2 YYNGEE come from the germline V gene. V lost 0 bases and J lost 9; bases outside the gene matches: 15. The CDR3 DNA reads TGTGCCAGCAGCGTAGCTGCTAGCGGGAGCCAGAGGAGTAGTGAGCAGTTCTTC. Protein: CASSVAASGSQRSSEQFF. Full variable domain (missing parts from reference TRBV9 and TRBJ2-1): DSGVTQTPKHLITATGQRVTLRCSPRSGDLSVYWYQQSLDQGLQFLIQYYNGEERAKGNILERFSAQQFPDLHSELNLSSLELGDSALYFCASSVAASGSQRSSEQFFGPGTRLTVL.

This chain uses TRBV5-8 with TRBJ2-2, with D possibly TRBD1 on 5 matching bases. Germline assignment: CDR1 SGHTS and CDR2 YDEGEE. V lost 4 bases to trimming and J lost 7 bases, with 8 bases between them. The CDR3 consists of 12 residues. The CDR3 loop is CASSIGHGELFF. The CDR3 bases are TGTGCCAGCAGCATCGGACACGGGGAGCTGTTTTTT.

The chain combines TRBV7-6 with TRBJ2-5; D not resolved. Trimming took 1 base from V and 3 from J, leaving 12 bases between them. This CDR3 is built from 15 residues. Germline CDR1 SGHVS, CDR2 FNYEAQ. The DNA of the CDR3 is TGTGCCAGCAGCTTAGACGGGTCCGCAAAAGAGACCCAGTACTTC. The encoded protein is CASSLDGSAKETQYF.

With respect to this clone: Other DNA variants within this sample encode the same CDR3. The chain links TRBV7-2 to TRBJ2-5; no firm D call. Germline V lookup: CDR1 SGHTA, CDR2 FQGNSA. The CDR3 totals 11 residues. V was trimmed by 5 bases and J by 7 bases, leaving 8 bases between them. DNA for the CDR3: TGTGCCAGCAGCCCTCTCGGGACCCAGTACTTC. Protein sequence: CASSPLGTQYF.

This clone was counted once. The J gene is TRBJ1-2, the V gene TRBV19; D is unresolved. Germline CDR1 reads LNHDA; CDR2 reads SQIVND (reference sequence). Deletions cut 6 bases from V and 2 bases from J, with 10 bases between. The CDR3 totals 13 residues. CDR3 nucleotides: TGTGCCAGTAGACGTTCGGTGAACTATGGCTACACCTTC. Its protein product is CASRRSVNYGYTF.

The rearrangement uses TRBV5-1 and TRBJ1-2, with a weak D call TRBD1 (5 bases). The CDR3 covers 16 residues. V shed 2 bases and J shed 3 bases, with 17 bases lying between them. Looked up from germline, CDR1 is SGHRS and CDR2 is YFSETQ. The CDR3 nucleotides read TGCGCCAGCAGCTTATTCGGGACGACGGGGGACTATGGCTACACCTTC. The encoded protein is CASSLFGTTGDYGYTF.

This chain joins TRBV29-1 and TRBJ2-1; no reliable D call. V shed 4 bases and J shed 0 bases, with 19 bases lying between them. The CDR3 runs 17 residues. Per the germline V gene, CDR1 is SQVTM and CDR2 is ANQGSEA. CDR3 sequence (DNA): TGCAGCGTTGTCATATTGTCTTCCGGTAGCTCCTACAATGAGCAGTTCTTC. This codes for CSVVILSSGSSYNEQFF.

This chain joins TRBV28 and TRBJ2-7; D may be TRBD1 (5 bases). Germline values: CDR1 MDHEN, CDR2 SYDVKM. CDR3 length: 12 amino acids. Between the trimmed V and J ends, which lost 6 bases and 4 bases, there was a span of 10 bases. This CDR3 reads CASRQRGYEQYF. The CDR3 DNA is TGTGCCAGCAGACAAAGGGGTTACGAGCAGTACTTC.

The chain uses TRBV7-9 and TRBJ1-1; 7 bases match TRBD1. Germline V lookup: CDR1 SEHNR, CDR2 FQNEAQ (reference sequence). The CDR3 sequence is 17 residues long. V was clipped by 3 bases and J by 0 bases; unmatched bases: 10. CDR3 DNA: TGTGCCAGCAGCTTCAACAGGGACAGAACCATGAACACTGAAGCTTTCTTT. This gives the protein CASSFNRDRTMNTEAFF.

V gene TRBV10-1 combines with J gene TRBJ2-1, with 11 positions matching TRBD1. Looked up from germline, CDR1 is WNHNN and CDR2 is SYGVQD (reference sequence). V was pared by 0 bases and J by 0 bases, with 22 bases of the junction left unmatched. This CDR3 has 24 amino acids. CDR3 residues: CASSESVGQGARRELSSSYNEQFF. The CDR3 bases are TGCGCCAGCAGTGAGTCAGTAGGACAGGGGGCGAGGCGGGAGCTTTCCAGCTCCTACAATGAGCAGTTCTTC.

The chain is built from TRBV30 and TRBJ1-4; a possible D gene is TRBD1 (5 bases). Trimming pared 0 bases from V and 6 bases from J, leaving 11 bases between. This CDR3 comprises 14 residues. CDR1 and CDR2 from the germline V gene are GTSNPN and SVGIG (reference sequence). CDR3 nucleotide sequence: TGTGCCTGGAGTGTACGGGGGAGCCATGAAAAACTGTTTTTT. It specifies CAWSVRGSHEKLFF.

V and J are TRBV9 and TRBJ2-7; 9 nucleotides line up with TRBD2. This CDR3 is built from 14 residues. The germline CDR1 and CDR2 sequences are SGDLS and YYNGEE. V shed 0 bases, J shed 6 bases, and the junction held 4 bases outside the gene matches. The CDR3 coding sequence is TGTGCCAGCAGCGTAGGAGCACTAGCGGGCGAGCAGTACTTC. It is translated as CASSVGALAGEQYF.

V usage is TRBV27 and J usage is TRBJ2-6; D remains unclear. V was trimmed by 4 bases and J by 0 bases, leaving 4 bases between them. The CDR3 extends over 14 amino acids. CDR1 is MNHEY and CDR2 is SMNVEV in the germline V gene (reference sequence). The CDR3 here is CASSSSSGANVLTF. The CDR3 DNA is TGTGCCAGCAGTTCAAGCTCTGGGGCCAACGTCCTGACTTTC.

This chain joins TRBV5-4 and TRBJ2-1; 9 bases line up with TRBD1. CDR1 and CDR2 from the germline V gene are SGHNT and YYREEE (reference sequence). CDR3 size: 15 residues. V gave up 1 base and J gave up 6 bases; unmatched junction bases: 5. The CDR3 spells CASSLPGQGINEQFF. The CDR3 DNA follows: TGTGCCAGCAGCTTGCCGGGACAGGGAATCAATGAGCAGTTCTTC.

Written as DNA, the CDR3 is TGTGCCAGCAGCTTAGGCGGGCGGGTCCCCTCGTACAATGAGCAGTTCTTC. Protein: CASSLGGRVPSYNEQFF. The V call is TRBV7-2, the J call TRBJ2-1; possible D gene TRBD2, 5 bases. Germline lookup yields CDR1 SGHTA and CDR2 FQGNSA. The CDR3 spans 17 residues. The V end was cut by 1 base, the J end by 4 bases, with 17 bases between.

The CDR3 loop is CASRHSGTGAVGEQFF. The CDR3 DNA follows: TGTGCCAGCAGACATTCAGGGACAGGGGCCGTTGGGGAGCAGTTCTTC. The chain links TRBV11-1 to TRBJ2-1; 10 bases line up with TRBD1. Looked up from germline, CDR1 is SGHAT and CDR2 is FQDESV (reference sequence). The CDR3 runs to 16 residues. Trimming cost V 6 bases and J 10 bases; bases outside gene matches: 15.

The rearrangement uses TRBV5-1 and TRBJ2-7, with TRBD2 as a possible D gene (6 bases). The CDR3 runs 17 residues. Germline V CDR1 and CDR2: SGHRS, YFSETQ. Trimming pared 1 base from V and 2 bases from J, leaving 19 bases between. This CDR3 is CASSLSAGGKATYEQYF. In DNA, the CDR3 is TGCGCCAGCAGCTTGTCGGCCGGGGGAAAGGCGACCTACGAGCAGTACTTC.

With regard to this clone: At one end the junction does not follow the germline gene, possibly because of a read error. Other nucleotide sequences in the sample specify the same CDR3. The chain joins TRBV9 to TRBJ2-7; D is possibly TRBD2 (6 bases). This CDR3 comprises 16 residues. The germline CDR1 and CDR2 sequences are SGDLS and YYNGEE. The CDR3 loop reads CASSPHVSSATHEQYF. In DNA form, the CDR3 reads TGTGCCAGCAGCCCCCACGTGTCTAGCGCAACCCACGAACAGTACTTC.

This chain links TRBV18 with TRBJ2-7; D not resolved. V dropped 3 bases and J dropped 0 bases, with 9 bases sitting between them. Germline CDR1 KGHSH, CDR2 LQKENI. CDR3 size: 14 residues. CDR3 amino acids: CASSPATDSYEQYF. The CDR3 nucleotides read TGTGCCAGCTCACCGGCGACGGACTCCTACGAGCAGTACTTC.